This TCR beta chain was found in a study of radiation and T cells in renal cell carcinoma. This sample's time point: blood 2 weeks post-SBRT. Treatment given: 15 Gy SBRT to primary tumor, nephrectomy 4 weeks later. The CDR3 extends over 15 amino acids. V was pared by 7 bases and J by 7 bases, with 10 bases of the junction left unmatched. Germline V gene sequence: CDR1 LNHDA, CDR2 SQIVND (reference sequence). Data came from immunoSEQ multiplex PCR; TCRdb stores just in-frame clones and leaves some out. This table holds about 49,000 clones, roughly 80% found once. The sample holds a few counts of this clone.

J is TRBJ2-1 and V is TRBV19; 10 bases map to TRBD1. The sample was blood, taken from a patient whose treatment included radiotherapy and nephrectomy. The sequence came from a woman aged 70 to 79 with renal cell carcinoma. This chain's CDR3 is CASTHSGTGDNEQFF. CDR3 DNA sequence: TGTGCCAGTACTCATTCCGGGACAGGGGATAATGAGCAGTTCTTC. Looking up the rest from reference TRBV19 and TRBJ2-1 gives the full variable domain: DGGITQSPKYLFRKEGQNVTLSCEQNLNHDAMYWYRQDPGQGLRLIYYSQIVNDFQKGDIAEGYSVSREKKESFPLTVTSAQKNPTAFYLCASTHSGTGDNEQFFGPGTRLTVL.